These 5 T cell receptor beta chains were sequenced from one sample in a study of post-analysis software for immune sequencing data. Regarding the study as a whole: Patients carried a handful of TRBV segments more frequently than controls did, and TRBV5-6, TRBV5-1 and TRBV20-1 were among them.

Antigen specificity for these receptors is unknown. Carried by the TCR beta cDNA libraries were unique molecular identifiers. TCRdb reprocessed the PCR reads via MiXCR and lists one record per CDR3 protein. Among around 200,000 distinct CDR3 sequences, approximately 29% were seen once, and the ten largest hold 3% to 4%. The sample taken for sequencing was blood. Receptor source: a girl between 2 and 17 years old with multiple sclerosis.

This clonotype was picked up many times. The J gene is TRBJ2-7, the V gene TRBV5-5; TRBD1 might be the D (5 bases). The CDR3 contains 17 residues. From germline, CDR1 is SGHKS and CDR2 YYEKEE (reference sequence). V was clipped by 1 base and J by 6 bases, with 23 bases between them. CDR3 sequence reads: CASSLRGSGLALLEQYF. The CDR3 DNA reads as TGTGCCAGCAGCTTGAGGGGATCTGGCCTTGCCTTACTCGAGCAGTACTTC.

The chain combines TRBV24-1 with TRBJ2-2; a weak D match, TRBD2 (6 bases). This CDR3 region has 13 residues. Germline lookup yields CDR1 KGHDR and CDR2 SFDVKD. V lost 5 bases to trimming and J lost 6 bases, with 9 bases between them. The CDR3 reads CATSAGTSGELFF. Here the CDR3 DNA reads TGTGCCACCAGTGCCGGGACTTCCGGGGAGCTGTTTTTT.

This clonotype was seen just once. V and J are TRBV7-9 and TRBJ2-7, with a weak D call TRBD1 (5 bases). Trimming took 1 base from V and 2 from J, leaving 6 bases between them. The CDR3 has 13 residues. In germline, CDR1 is SEHNR, CDR2 FQNEAQ (reference sequence). This CDR3 is CASSLVGAYEQYF. The CDR3 DNA reads TGTGCCAGCAGCTTAGTAGGGGCCTACGAGCAGTACTTC.

The V gene is TRBV29-1, the J gene TRBJ2-2; D is tentatively TRBD1 or TRBD2 (6 bases each). This CDR3 region has 12 residues. Per germline, CDR1 SQVTM and CDR2 ANQGSEA. The CDR3 sequence: CRGGLGTGELFF. For the CDR3, the DNA is TGCAGAGGGGGGTTAGGCACCGGGGAGCTGTTTTTT.

In its sample, this clonotype was seen many times. The chain combines TRBV29-1 with TRBJ2-5; D is ambiguous. The CDR3 contains 11 residues. V gave up 4 bases and J gave up 0 bases, with 3 bases separating them. Per germline, CDR1 SQVTM and CDR2 ANQGSEA. CDR3 sequence: CSVAYQETQYF. The CDR3 nucleotides are TGCAGCGTTGCCTACCAAGAGACCCAGTACTTC.